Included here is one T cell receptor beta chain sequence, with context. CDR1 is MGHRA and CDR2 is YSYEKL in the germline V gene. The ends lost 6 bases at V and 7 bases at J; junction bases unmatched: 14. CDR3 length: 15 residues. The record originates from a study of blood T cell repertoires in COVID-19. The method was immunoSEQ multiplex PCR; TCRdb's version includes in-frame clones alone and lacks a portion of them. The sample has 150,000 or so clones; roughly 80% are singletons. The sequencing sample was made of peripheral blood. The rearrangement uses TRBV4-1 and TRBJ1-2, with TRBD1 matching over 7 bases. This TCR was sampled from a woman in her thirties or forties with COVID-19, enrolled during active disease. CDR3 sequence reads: CASSLTTGYFGGYTF. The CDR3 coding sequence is TGCGCCAGCAGTCTTACGACAGGGTATTTCGGTGGCTACACCTTC.